A selection of T cell receptor beta chains follows, all from one sample in a study of shared clonotypes between healthy human individuals. Assay: immunoSEQ multiplex PCR; the TCRdb copy retains only in-frame clones and omits some. The data show 600,000 to 750,000 clones, around 77% seen once. The source material was memory CD4+ T cells sorted from blood. The source of these receptors is a woman aged 30 to 39 in good health. Both conserved end residues are part of each CDR3. D genes are given only for firm matches. The size field is filled for only some rows; it gives once, few, many or a size class.

J	V	D	size	CDR3	DNA
TRBJ2-1	TRBV7-8	-	-	CASSPPGIPTGQFF	TGTGCCAGCAGCCCCCCAGGGATCCCCACAGGGCAGTTCTTC
TRBJ1-5	TRBV6-1	TRBD1	-	CACSVGTGGEAQHF	TGTGCATGCAGTGTAGGGACAGGGGGTGAAGCCCAGCATTTT
TRBJ1-4	TRBV6-1	-	-	CATRDPNEKLFF	TGTGCCACCCGAGACCCCAATGAAAAACTGTTTTTT
TRBJ1-1	TRBV29-1	-	-	CSVTQVSQDTEAFF	TGCAGCGTGACACAGGTTAGTCAGGACACTGAAGCTTTCTTT
TRBJ2-4	TRBV11-1	TRBD2	-	CASSFRWGGNIQYF	TGTGCCAGCAGCTTCCGGTGGGGGGGGAACATTCAGTACTTC
TRBJ2-3	TRBV19	TRBD2	few	CASHTSGSTDTQYF	TGTGCCAGCCATACTAGCGGGAGCACAGATACGCAGTATTTT
TRBJ2-3	TRBV6-4	TRBD2	-	CASKPSGRTDTQYF	TGTGCCAGCAAACCCAGCGGGAGGACAGATACGCAGTATTTT
TRBJ1-5	TRBV6-1	-	-	CASSEVLTIQPQHF	TGTGCCAGCAGTGAAGTCTTGACAATTCAGCCCCAGCATTTT
TRBJ2-3	TRBV7-8	-	few	CASSSRTFSDTQYF	TGTGCCAGCAGCTCCCGGACTTTCTCAGATACGCAGTATTTT
TRBJ2-7	TRBV11-2	-	-	CASSLSRGGAEYYEQYF	TGTGCCAGCAGCTTAAGTAGGGGGGGCGCGGAATACTACGAGCAGTACTTC
TRBJ2-1	TRBV19	TRBD2	-	CASKDSGYSSYNEQFF	TGTGCCAGTAAGGATAGCGGGTACAGCTCCTACAATGAGCAGTTCTTC
TRBJ2-7	TRBV7-2	TRBD2	-	CASRRSGSSYEQYF	TGTGCCAGCAGACGAAGCGGGAGCTCCTACGAGCAGTACTTC
TRBJ1-1	TRBV28	TRBD1	-	CASRPGTGLNTEAFF	TGTGCCAGCAGACCAGGGACAGGGTTGAACACTGAAGCTTTCTTT
TRBJ2-5	TRBV11-3	TRBD2	-	CASSLAAGVQETQYF	TGTGCCAGCAGCTTAGCTGCGGGAGTACAAGAGACCCAGTACTTC
TRBJ2-6	TRBV7-9	-	few	CASSTRNSGANVLTF	TGTGCCAGCAGCACCCGGAACTCTGGGGCCAACGTCCTGACTTTC
TRBJ1-4	TRBV27	TRBD1	-	CASSLFGLGGTGGEKLFF	TGTGCCAGCAGTTTATTCGGACTCGGCGGGACAGGGGGTGAAAAACTGTTTTTT
TRBJ1-2	TRBV10-3	TRBD1	few	CAISERQGRGDGYTF	TGTGCCATCAGTGAGAGACAGGGCCGGGGGGATGGCTACACCTTC
TRBJ2-3	TRBV4-1	TRBD1	once	CASSRNRDRLSDTQYF	TGCGCCAGCAGTCGTAACCGGGACAGGTTGTCAGATACGCAGTATTTT
TRBJ1-1	TRBV11-2	-	-	CASSLTVRTEAFF	TGTGCCAGCAGCCTGACAGTGAGAACTGAAGCTTTCTTT
TRBJ2-3	TRBV7-8	-	-	CASSYQQKDTQYF	TGTGCCAGCAGCTACCAACAGAAAGATACGCAGTATTTT
TRBJ2-7	TRBV7-2	-	-	CASSFGGGYEQYF	TGTGCCAGCAGCTTCGGGGGCGGCTACGAGCAGTACTTC